This is a list of T cell receptor beta chains from one sample in a study of chemoradiotherapy in HPV16-positive cancers. Assay: immunoSEQ multiplex PCR; the TCRdb copy retains only in-frame clones and omits some. The sample shows approximately 34,000 clones, 80% to 90% of them seen only once. Sequencing used blood, obtained from a patient who underwent chemoradiotherapy. The receptor set was obtained from a human donor with HPV-associated anogenital cancer. The CDR3 runs from the conserved cysteine through the conserved F or W. A D gene is named only where the DNA matches it firmly. Only part of the rows carry a size: once, few, many, or a class if the clone is expanded.

>-|TRBV7-2|-|TRBJ1-3
TGTGCCAGCAGCCCCGCCACTTTTGGAAACACCATATATTTT
CASSPATFGNTIYF
>-|TRBV6-5|-|TRBJ1-5
TGTGCCAGCAGCCTCGACAGGAATCAGCCCCAGCATTTT
CASSLDRNQPQHF
>-|TRBV4-3|-|TRBJ1-2
TGCGCCAGCAGCCCGGGCCCGGAGCGAGGCTACACCTTC
CASSPGPERGYTF
>few|TRBV4-2|-|TRBJ1-1
TGTGCCAGCAGCCAAGATAGTGGAGCAGGGCCGAGGACTGAAGCTTTCTTT
CASSQDSGAGPRTEAFF
>once|TRBV19|-|TRBJ1-6
TGTGCCAGTAGTTCCGGACAGCTCAATTCACCCCTCCACTTT
CASSSGQLNSPLHF
>few|TRBV25-1|TRBD1|TRBJ2-5
TGTGCCAGCAGTGCTCACAGGGGTGGGCAAGAGACCCAGTACTTC
CASSAHRGGQETQYF
>-|TRBV30|-|TRBJ2-7
TGTGCCTGGACGAGGTCTCTGGGCGAGCAGTACTTC
CAWTRSLGEQYF
>-|TRBV6-4|TRBD2|TRBJ2-7
TGTGCCAGCGTGGGGGCGACTAGCGGGAGGACCTACGAGCAGTACTTC
CASVGATSGRTYEQYF
>-|TRBV5-1|TRBD2|TRBJ2-3
TGCGCCAGCAGCCAGACCGGGACTAGCGGGGGGAATACGCAGTATTTT
CASSQTGTSGGNTQYF
>-|TRBV19|TRBD2|TRBJ2-2
TGTGCCAGTAGTTTCTATTTGTCGGGGGGGCACAACGGGGAGCTGTTTTTT
CASSFYLSGGHNGELFF
>few|TRBV30|-|TRBJ2-1
TGTGCCTGGACCGTGGGGCCATACAATGAGCAGTTCTTC
CAWTVGPYNEQFF
>-|TRBV27|-|TRBJ1-2
TGTGCCAGCAGTTTCTCCGGACACCCTAACTATGGCTACACCTTC
CASSFSGHPNYGYTF
>-|TRBV19|TRBD1|TRBJ2-3
TGTGCCAGTAGGGAGACAGGGGGCGGAACAGATACGCAGTATTTT
CASRETGGGTDTQYF
>-|TRBV5-6|-|TRBJ2-1
TGTGCCAGCAGCCCAAGGTTCGGGGATGAGCAGTTCTTC
CASSPRFGDEQFF
>-|TRBV18|TRBD1|TRBJ1-2
TGTGCCAGCTCACCCAGACAGGGGGATGGTGGCTACACCTTC
CASSPRQGDGGYTF